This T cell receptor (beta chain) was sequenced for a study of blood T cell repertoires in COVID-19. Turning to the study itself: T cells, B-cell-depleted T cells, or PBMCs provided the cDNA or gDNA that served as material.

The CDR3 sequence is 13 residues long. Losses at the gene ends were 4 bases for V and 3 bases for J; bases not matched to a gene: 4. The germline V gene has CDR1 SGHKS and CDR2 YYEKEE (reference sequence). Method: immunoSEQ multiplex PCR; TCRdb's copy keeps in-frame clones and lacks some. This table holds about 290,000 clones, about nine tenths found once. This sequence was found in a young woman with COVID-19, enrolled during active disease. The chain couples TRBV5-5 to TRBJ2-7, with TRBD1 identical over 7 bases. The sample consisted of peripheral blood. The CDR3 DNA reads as TGTGCCAGCAGCAGGGGGCCAGGCTACGAGCAGTACTTC. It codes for CASSRGPGYEQYF.